Shown below are 7 T cell receptor beta chains from a single sample sequenced in a study of blood T cell repertoires in COVID-19. Some clones are missing from TCRdb's copy, which holds only in-frame ones; the method was immunoSEQ multiplex PCR. The sample holds some 360,000 clones; approximately 89% are singletons and the top ten take about 2.1%. Sequencing input: peripheral blood. Receptor source: a woman aged 60 to 75 with COVID-19, enrolled during active disease.

The chain couples TRBV6-2 or TRBV6-3 to TRBJ2-7; 12 positions match TRBD2. With V trimmed by 6 bases and J by 0 bases, 6 bases remained unmatched. The germline V gene has CDR1 MNHEY and CDR2 SVGEGT. CDR3 size: 16 residues. Here the CDR3 reads CASSRLAGALSYEQYF. CDR3 bases: TGTGCCAGCAGCAGACTAGCGGGGGCCCTCTCCTACGAGCAGTACTTC.

J is TRBJ1-2 and V is TRBV5-4, with TRBD1 identical over 8 bases. CDR1 is SGHNT and CDR2 is YYREEE in the germline V gene (reference sequence). V shed 2 bases, J shed 2 bases, and the junction held 5 bases outside the gene matches. This CDR3 spans 15 amino acids. CDR3 DNA sequence: TGTGCCAGCAGCTTCCCAGGGGGCGCAAACTATGGCTACACCTTC. This sequence encodes CASSFPGGANYGYTF.

This clone was recorded only once. This chain joins TRBV11-3 and TRBJ2-1; a possible D gene is TRBD2 (6 bases). The CDR3 covers 17 residues. Germline CDR1 SGHNT, CDR2 YENEEA. Trimming took off 6 bases at V and 1 base at J, with 19 bases between the two ends. In DNA, the CDR3 is TGTGCCAGCAGTCCCGAAAGGTGGCGGGGATCCTACAATGAGCAGTTCTTC. Translated, it gives CASSPERWRGSYNEQFF.

CDR3: CASSFRWRINTEAFF. The CDR3 DNA reads as TGTGCCAGCAGCTTCCGGTGGAGAATTAACACTGAAGCTTTCTTT. The chain recombines TRBV2 with TRBJ1-1; D call uncertain. Germline V CDR1 and CDR2: SNHLY, FYNNEI. Between the trimmed V and J ends, which lost 6 bases and 2 bases, there was a span of 16 bases. This CDR3 spans 15 amino acids.

This clone was detected only a few times. The chain couples TRBV4-2 to TRBJ2-7; D possibly corresponds to TRBD1 (6 bases). Germline V gene sequence: CDR1 LGHNA, CDR2 YNFKEQ. The V gene lost 0 bases and the J gene lost 2 bases, with 14 bases spanning the gap. CDR3 length equals 16 residues. This chain's CDR3 is CASSQDLTGHPYEQYF. CDR3 in DNA: TGTGCCAGCAGCCAAGACCTGACAGGACACCCCTACGAGCAGTACTTC.

The chain links TRBV2 to TRBJ2-7; D perhaps matches TRBD1 (5 bases). Germline lookup yields CDR1 SNHLY and CDR2 FYNNEI. This CDR3 comprises 12 residues. Trimming left V 5 bases short and J 3 bases short, with 8 bases between. In DNA form, the CDR3 reads TGTGCCAGCAGTCTAGGGGTCTACGAGCAGTACTTC. It is translated as CASSLGVYEQYF.

The chain combines TRBV3-1 (or the pseudogene TRBV3-2) with TRBJ1-5; D unresolved. The V end was cut by 4 bases, the J end by 0 bases, with 13 bases between. Germline V gene sequence: CDR1 LGHDT, CDR2 YNNKEL (reference sequence). The CDR3 is 16 amino acids. The CDR3 DNA reads as TGTGCCAGCAGCCCGTCCGGGAGCCATAGCAATCAGCCCCAGCATTTT. Translated: CASSPSGSHSNQPQHF.